This is a list of T cell receptor beta chains from one sample in a study of a mutant IDH1 vaccine in newly diagnosed glioma. Their antigen targets remain unknown. The repertoire was sequenced with immunoSEQ multiplex PCR; TCRdb's copy has only in-frame clones and lacks some. The table shows about 40,000 clones, with about nine tenths occurring only once. The specimen was PBMCs, collected from a glioma patient whose treatment included an IDH1 peptide vaccine. The receptors here all came from a man aged 50-60 years with glioma. The CDR3 runs from the conserved cysteine through the conserved F or W. The order of the fields is D gene, J gene, V gene, clone size, CDR3 protein, CDR3 DNA. The D gene is left open where the match is weak. Expanded clones are given a class, and other clones once, few, many or no size at all.

D: TRBD1; J: TRBJ1-4; V: TRBV9; size: NA; CDR3: CASSSGTANEKLFF; DNA: TGTGCCAGCAGTTCCGGGACAGCTAATGAAAAACTGTTTTTT
D: NA; J: TRBJ2-2; V: TRBV18; size: once; CDR3: CASSPSNTGELFF; DNA: TGTGCCAGCTCACCGTCGAACACCGGGGAGCTGTTTTTT
D: TRBD2; J: TRBJ2-1; V: TRBV30; size: NA; CDR3: CAWDHGTNNEQFF; DNA: TGTGCCTGGGACCACGGGACTAACAATGAGCAGTTCTTC
D: TRBD1; J: TRBJ1-1; V: TRBV28; size: NA; CDR3: CASSFNRGVTEAFF; DNA: TGTGCCAGCAGTTTTAACAGGGGAGTTACTGAAGCTTTCTTT
D: TRBD2; J: TRBJ2-7; V: TRBV29-1; size: NA; CDR3: CSVYGGGAFDEQYF; DNA: TGCAGCGTGTACGGCGGGGGGGCCTTTGACGAGCAGTACTTC
D: NA; J: TRBJ2-3; V: TRBV7-6; size: NA; CDR3: CASSSLGRESTDTQYF; DNA: TGTGCCAGCAGCTCTCTTGGACGGGAAAGCACAGATACGCAGTATTTT
D: NA; J: TRBJ2-1; V: TRBV9; size: NA; CDR3: CASSSRGGPREQFF; DNA: TGTGCCAGCAGCTCCAGGGGAGGCCCCAGGGAGCAGTTCTTC
D: NA; J: TRBJ2-1; V: TRBV4-1; size: NA; CDR3: CASSHRSSYNEQFF; DNA: TGCGCCAGCAGCCACAGAAGCTCCTACAATGAGCAGTTCTTC
D: NA; J: TRBJ2-3; V: TRBV6-5; size: NA; CDR3: CASSYSPDRTDTQYF; DNA: TGTGCCAGCAGTTACTCTCCGGATCGCACAGATACGCAGTATTTT
D: TRBD1; J: TRBJ2-1; V: TRBV7-9; size: NA; CDR3: CASSWDRNEQFF; DNA: TGTGCCAGCAGTTGGGACAGGAATGAGCAGTTCTTC
D: NA; J: TRBJ2-7; V: TRBV18; size: NA; CDR3: CASSPRGAYEQYF; DNA: TGTGCCAGCTCACCACGGGGGGCCTACGAGCAGTACTTC
D: TRBD1; J: TRBJ1-5; V: TRBV6-8; size: NA; CDR3: CASRGLRGPGINQPQHF; DNA: TGTGCCAGCAGGGGCCTCAGGGGGCCTGGAATCAATCAGCCCCAGCATTTT
D: TRBD2; J: TRBJ2-5; V: TRBV11-2; size: once; CDR3: CASSLARTSGRAVGAQYF; DNA: TGTGCCAGCAGCTTGGCCCGGACTAGCGGGAGGGCCGTCGGGGCCCAGTACTTC
D: NA; J: TRBJ1-5; V: TRBV5-1; size: NA; CDR3: CASSYTGLNQPQHF; DNA: TGCGCCAGCAGCTACACAGGGCTTAATCAGCCCCAGCATTTT
D: NA; J: TRBJ2-7; V: TRBV7-8; size: NA; CDR3: CASSLNAGRAYEQYF; DNA: TGTGCCAGCAGCTTAAATGCGGGAAGGGCCTACGAGCAGTACTTC
D: TRBD1; J: TRBJ2-1; V: TRBV12-5; size: once; CDR3: CASGLHPLGTAQTYNEQFF; DNA: TGTGCTAGTGGTTTGCACCCTCTCGGGACAGCCCAGACCTACAATGAGCAGTTCTTC
D: TRBD1; J: TRBJ1-5; V: TRBV5-4; size: medium-sized; CDR3: CASSLDGTGTIVTSNQPQHF; DNA: TGTGCCAGCAGCTTGGATGGGACAGGGACGATCGTAACTAGCAATCAGCCCCAGCATTTT
D: NA; J: TRBJ2-1; V: TRBV28; size: NA; CDR3: CASSPAGTYYSEQFF; DNA: TGTGCCAGCAGTCCCGCCGGGACTTATTACAGTGAGCAGTTCTTC
D: NA; J: TRBJ1-1; V: TRBV14; size: NA; CDR3: CASSQYRNVNTEAFF; DNA: TGTGCCAGCAGCCAATACCGGAACGTGAACACTGAAGCTTTCTTT
D: NA; J: TRBJ2-2; V: TRBV7-2; size: NA; CDR3: CASSFKGRDTGELFF; DNA: TGTGCCAGCAGCTTCAAGGGGCGGGACACCGGGGAGCTGTTTTTT
D: TRBD2; J: TRBJ2-7; V: TRBV5-4; size: NA; CDR3: CASSLASGGSYEQYF; DNA: TGTGCCAGCAGCTTGGCATCGGGGGGTTCCTACGAGCAGTACTTC
D: NA; J: TRBJ2-7; V: TRBV2; size: NA; CDR3: CASNRPRDGYEQYF; DNA: TGTGCCAGCAACAGACCTCGGGACGGCTACGAGCAGTACTTC
D: NA; J: TRBJ1-4; V: TRBV30; size: NA; CDR3: CAWSVPAGAYEKLFF; DNA: TGTGCCTGGAGCGTGCCCGCGGGGGCTTATGAAAAACTGTTTTTT
D: TRBD2; J: TRBJ2-5; V: TRBV6-5; size: NA; CDR3: CASSYYGLGQETQYF; DNA: TGTGCCAGCAGTTACTATGGACTAGGCCAAGAGACCCAGTACTTC